This entry is about one T cell receptor beta chain. The source of the sample is a study of blood T cell repertoires in COVID-19. Study at large: There were acute and convalescent COVID-19 samples, and they came from the United States, Italy and Spain. Nucleic acid was either cDNA or gDNA, and it came from T cells, B-cell-depleted T cells, or PBMCs.

In the study's own analysis: Estimation of nucleated cell counts was performed using reference gene primer amplification. TCRdb's table, derived via immunoSEQ multiplex PCR, lists solely in-frame clones and lacks some. V and J calls and clone size are those listed in that table; D and trimming were worked out from the DNA. The sample has about 150,000 clones; approximately 83% are singletons. Germline values: CDR1 SGHVS, CDR2 FQNEAQ. This CDR3 spans 19 amino acids. Trimming took off 2 bases at V and 0 bases at J, with 20 bases between the two ends. The chain links TRBV7-8 to TRBJ1-3, with D hard to call. The receptor comes from a woman aged 60-75 years with acute or convalescent COVID-19. The sequencing sample was made of peripheral blood. The CDR3 bases are TGTGCCAGCAGCTTACTACCGCCCCTCGGCGGAAGCTCTGGAAACACCATATATTTT. Residues: CASSLLPPLGGSSGNTIYF.